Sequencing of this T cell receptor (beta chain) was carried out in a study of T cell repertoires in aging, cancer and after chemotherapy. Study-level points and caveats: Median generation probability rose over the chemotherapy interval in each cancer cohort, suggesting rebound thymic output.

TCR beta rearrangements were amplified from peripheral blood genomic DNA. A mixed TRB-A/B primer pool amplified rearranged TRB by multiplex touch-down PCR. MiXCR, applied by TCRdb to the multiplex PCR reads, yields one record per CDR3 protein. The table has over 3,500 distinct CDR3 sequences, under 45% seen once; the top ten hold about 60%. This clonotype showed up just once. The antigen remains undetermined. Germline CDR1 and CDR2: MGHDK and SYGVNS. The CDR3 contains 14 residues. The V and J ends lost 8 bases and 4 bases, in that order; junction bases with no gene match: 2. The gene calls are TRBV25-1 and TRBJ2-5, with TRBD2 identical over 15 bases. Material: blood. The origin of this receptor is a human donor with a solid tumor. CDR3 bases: TGTGCCAGCCAGGGACTAGCGGGAGGAGAGACCCAGTACTTC. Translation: CASQGLAGGETQYF. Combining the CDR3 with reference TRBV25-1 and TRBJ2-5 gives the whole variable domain EADIYQTPRYLVIGTGKKITLECSQTMGHDKMYWYQQDPGMELHLIHYSYGVNSTEKGDLSSESTVSRIRTEHFPLTLESARPSHTSQYLCASQGLAGGETQYFGPGTRLLVL.